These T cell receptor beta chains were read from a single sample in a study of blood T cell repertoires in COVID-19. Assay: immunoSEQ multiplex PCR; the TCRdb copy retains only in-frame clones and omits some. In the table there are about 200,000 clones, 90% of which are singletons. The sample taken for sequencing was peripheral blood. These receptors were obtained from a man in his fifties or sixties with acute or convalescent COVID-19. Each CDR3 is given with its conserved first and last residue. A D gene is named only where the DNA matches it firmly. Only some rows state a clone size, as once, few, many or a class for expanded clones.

CDR3nt: TGTGCCAGCAGCTTTGATAGTTCCGGGGAGCTGTTTTTT
CDR3aa: CASSFDSSGELFF
d_gene: NA
v_gene: TRBV5-4
j_gene: TRBJ2-2
abundance: NA

CDR3nt: TGTGCCAGCTCATCGCTTAGCGGTCTAAACATTCAGTACTTC
CDR3aa: CASSSLSGLNIQYF
d_gene: NA
v_gene: TRBV28
j_gene: TRBJ2-4
abundance: NA

CDR3nt: TGTGCCAGCAGCACTCGACTAGCGGGAACCGGGGAGCTGTTTTTT
CDR3aa: CASSTRLAGTGELFF
d_gene: TRBD2
v_gene: TRBV7-2
j_gene: TRBJ2-2
abundance: NA

CDR3nt: TGTGCTAGCAGCTTAAGGACAACTCCGAGCTCCTATAATTCACCCCTCCACTTT
CDR3aa: CASSLRTTPSSYNSPLHF
d_gene: NA
v_gene: TRBV7-7
j_gene: TRBJ1-6
abundance: few

CDR3nt: TGTGCCAGCTCGCCTCTTCGACAGGGGACCGCCGGGGAGCTGTTTTTT
CDR3aa: CASSPLRQGTAGELFF
d_gene: TRBD1
v_gene: TRBV18
j_gene: TRBJ2-2
abundance: NA

CDR3nt: TGTGCCAGCAGCTTATCGACAGGGGGCGATGAGCAGTTCTTC
CDR3aa: CASSLSTGGDEQFF
d_gene: TRBD1
v_gene: TRBV7-2
j_gene: TRBJ2-1
abundance: few

CDR3nt: TGTGCCAGCAGCTTAGCCGGGTCGGAACCTTCAAACACCATATATTTT
CDR3aa: CASSLAGSEPSNTIYF
d_gene: NA
v_gene: TRBV7-2
j_gene: TRBJ1-3
abundance: NA

CDR3nt: TGTGCCAGCAGTTACTCTCGAGCCCCCTATAATTCACCCCTCCACTTT
CDR3aa: CASSYSRAPYNSPLHF
d_gene: NA
v_gene: TRBV6-5
j_gene: TRBJ1-6
abundance: NA

CDR3nt: TGTGCCAGCAGCCAAGAATCAGGGACTACCACCGGGAAGACCCAGTACTTC
CDR3aa: CASSQESGTTTGKTQYF
d_gene: TRBD2
v_gene: TRBV4-2
j_gene: TRBJ2-5
abundance: NA

CDR3nt: TGTGCCAGCAGTTTAGGAGGGTTGGGAAGCTCTGGGGCCAACGTCCTGACTTTC
CDR3aa: CASSLGGLGSSGANVLTF
d_gene: NA
v_gene: TRBV28
j_gene: TRBJ2-6
abundance: NA

CDR3nt: TGCAGCGTGGAGGGCTACAATGAGCAGTTCTTC
CDR3aa: CSVEGYNEQFF
d_gene: NA
v_gene: TRBV29-1
j_gene: TRBJ2-1
abundance: once